A single sample gave rise to the 23 T cell receptor beta chains below, sequenced in a study of control samples from healthy donors and cancer patients. The protocol was immunoSEQ multiplex PCR, while the TCRdb copy is restricted to in-frame clones and leaves out a portion. This table has about 82,000 clones, around 87% appearing once. What was sequenced was blood. The receptor source for this set is a man between 45 and 60 years old in good health.

In its sample, this clone was seen once. This sequence joins TRBV6-2 or TRBV6-3 and TRBJ1-1; 8 bases are a match to TRBD1. The CDR3 covers 13 residues. Germline V lookup: CDR1 MNHEY, CDR2 SVGEGT. V lost 4 bases and J lost 8; bases outside the gene matches: 6. In nucleotides, the CDR3 is TGTGCCAGCAGTTTCCTGGACAGGGCCGAAGCTTTCTTT. Its protein product is CASSFLDRAEAFF.

The chain combines TRBV3-1 (or the pseudogene TRBV3-2) with TRBJ2-1; no clear D. Germline V CDR1 and CDR2: LGHDT, YNNKEL (reference sequence). V lost 4 bases to trimming and J lost 3 bases, with 16 bases between them. The length of the CDR3 is 16 residues. CDR3 in amino acids: CASSLQTALVYNEQFF. The CDR3, as DNA: TGTGCCAGCAGCCTTCAGACGGCGCTAGTCTACAATGAGCAGTTCTTC.

The chain couples TRBV6-2 or TRBV6-3 to TRBJ2-7, with D possibly matching TRBD2 (5 bases). CDR3 length equals 15 residues. Germline V gene lookup returns CDR1 MNHEY and CDR2 SVGEGT. V was cut by 4 bases and J by 0 bases, with 13 bases left in between. The CDR3: CASSSRGVFSYEQYV. In DNA, the CDR3 is TGTGCCAGCAGTTCCCGGGGTGTATTCTCCTACGAGCAGTACGTC.

The rearrangement joins TRBV5-1 to TRBJ2-1; D may be TRBD1 (6 bases). This CDR3 is built from 14 residues. The germline V gene has CDR1 SGHRS and CDR2 YFSETQ. V lost 1 base and J 6 bases, leaving 11 bases between the germline ends. CDR3 loop: CASSLSRDTNEQFF. CDR3 DNA sequence: TGCGCCAGCAGCTTGTCGAGGGACACCAATGAGCAGTTCTTC.

The count of this clone is one. This chain uses TRBV11-3 with TRBJ1-3; D is perhaps TRBD1 (6 bases). V dropped 8 bases and J dropped 0 bases, with 8 bases sitting between them. Germline assignment: CDR1 SGHNT and CDR2 YENEEA. The CDR3 loop spans 13 amino acids. The CDR3 here is CASATGSGNTIYF. The CDR3 DNA reads TGTGCCAGCGCGACAGGCTCTGGAAACACCATATATTTT. The full variable domain, with the rest looked up from reference TRBV11-3 and TRBJ1-3, is EAGVVQSPRYKIIEKKQPVAFWCNPISGHNTLYWYLQNLGQGPELLIRYENEEAVDDSQLPKDRFSAERLKGVDSTLKIQPAELGDSAVYLCASATGSGNTIYFGEGSWLTVV.

The chain couples TRBV18 to TRBJ1-3; the D is unclear. V lost 3 bases, J lost 4 bases, and 10 bases lay in between. The V gene's germline CDR1 is KGHSH and CDR2 LQKENI. The CDR3 has 14 residues. CDR3: CASSPGSVGNTIYF. In DNA form, the CDR3 reads TGTGCCAGCTCACCGGGTTCAGTCGGAAACACCATATATTTT.

This clone was detected only a few times. The chain recombines TRBV30 with TRBJ2-7, with no clear D. V lost 0 bases to trimming and J lost 3 bases, with 12 bases between them. Germline CDR1 is GTSNPN and CDR2 is SVGIG (reference sequence). This CDR3 has 14 residues. CDR3 in DNA: TGTGCCTGGAGTGTAGGTGGTTCAGTCTACGAGCAGTACTTC. The encoded protein is CAWSVGGSVYEQYF.

This chain joins TRBV10-3 and TRBJ2-7; 7 positions agree with TRBD1. V gave up 10 bases and J gave up 4 bases; unmatched junction bases: 16. The V gene's germline CDR1 is ENHRY and CDR2 SYGVKD. This CDR3 region has 15 residues. CDR3 sequence: CASSVTGLEEYEQYF. CDR3 sequence (DNA): TGTGCCAGCTCTGTGACAGGGTTAGAAGAATACGAGCAGTACTTC.

V is TRBV29-1 and J is TRBJ2-7, with TRBD2 as a possible D gene (6 bases). Germline assignment: CDR1 SQVTM and CDR2 ANQGSEA. This CDR3 is 13 amino acids long. Trimming left V 7 bases short and J 5 bases short, with 18 bases between. For the CDR3, the DNA is TGCAGCGCCTTCCTGGCGGGACTGGACGAGCAGTACTTC. This gives the protein CSAFLAGLDEQYF.

The chain combines TRBV2 with TRBJ1-2, with D tentatively TRBD1 (5 bases). CDR1 and CDR2 from the germline V gene are SNHLY and FYNNEI. Trimming removed 2 bases from V and 4 bases from J, with 11 bases in between. The CDR3 runs 14 residues. The CDR3 region is CASSESRTLYGYTF. Here the CDR3 DNA reads TGTGCCAGCAGTGAATCTAGGACACTCTATGGCTACACCTTC.

This chain joins TRBV10-3 and TRBJ1-5; D is uncertain. The germline gives CDR1 ENHRY, CDR2 SYGVKD. The V and J ends lost 2 bases and 5 bases respectively, with 10 bases between them. The CDR3 has 14 amino acids. CDR3 DNA sequence: TGTGCCATCAGTGAGGATCCAGCTGATCAGCCCCAGCATTTT. This sequence encodes CAISEDPADQPQHF.

The chain combines TRBV24-1 with TRBJ1-2; D remains unclear. V was clipped by 5 bases and J by 1 base, with 16 bases between them. The CDR3 covers 16 residues. Germline CDR1 and CDR2: KGHDR and SFDVKD. Here the CDR3 DNA reads TGTGCCACCAGTGCCCTTAACGGGGTTGGTAACTATGGCTACACCTTC. Protein product: CATSALNGVGNYGYTF.

This chain connects TRBV27 to TRBJ1-6; 9 bases are shared with TRBD1. CDR3 length: 15 residues. Germline trimming cut 7 bases from V and 5 bases from J; bases unmatched to any gene: 6. CDR1 is MNHEY, CDR2 SMNVEV, per germline (reference sequence). CDR3: CASTMDRGDNSPLHF. For the CDR3, the DNA is TGTGCCAGCACTATGGACAGGGGAGATAATTCACCCCTCCACTTT.

This clone was counted once. J is TRBJ1-5 and V is TRBV18, with D perhaps matching TRBD1 (5 bases). Per the germline V gene, CDR1 is KGHSH and CDR2 is LQKENI. The CDR3 spans 13 residues. Trimming stripped 3 bases from V and 4 bases from J, with 7 bases between. CDR3 region: CASSPGGNQPQHF. CDR3 bases: TGTGCCAGCTCACCGGGGGGAAATCAGCCCCAGCATTTT.

Only one count was recorded for this clone. The chain couples TRBV5-6 to TRBJ2-7; no clear D gene. V was clipped by 4 bases and J by 0 bases, with 2 bases between them. This CDR3 region has 11 residues. Germline V gene sequence: CDR1 SGHDT, CDR2 YYEEEE. CDR3 sequence reads: CASSSSYEQYV. The CDR3 DNA reads TGTGCCAGCAGCAGCTCCTACGAGCAGTACGTC.

The chain uses TRBV14 and TRBJ1-6, with D perhaps TRBD1 (5 bases). Germline V gene sequence: CDR1 SGHDN, CDR2 FVKESK. The CDR3 sequence is 17 residues long. V was pared by 1 base and J by 10 bases, with 20 bases between. The CDR3, as DNA: TGTGCCAGCAGCCAAGGGGGCAAAGGGGAAAAAAGATCACCCCTCCACTTT. Protein sequence: CASSQGGKGEKRSPLHF.

This chain links TRBV5-1 with TRBJ1-4; no definite D call. This CDR3 is 14 amino acids long. The ends were cut back, 0 bases at V and 5 bases at J, with 8 bases in the middle. Germline V gene lookup returns CDR1 SGHRS and CDR2 YFSETQ. CDR3 loop: CASSLEYGNEKLFF. The CDR3 DNA is TGCGCCAGCAGCTTGGAGTATGGGAATGAAAAACTGTTTTTT.

The chain recombines TRBV6-2 or TRBV6-3 with TRBJ2-7; 8 nucleotides align to TRBD2. CDR1 and CDR2 (germline): MNHEY, SVGEGT. V was clipped by 1 base and J by 5 bases; unmatched bases: 7. The CDR3 loop spans 15 amino acids. CDR3 sequence reads: CASSYYPGGPDEQYF. CDR3 nucleotides: TGTGCCAGCAGTTACTATCCGGGAGGGCCAGACGAGCAGTACTTC.

The chain carries TRBV11-2 and TRBJ1-2; D is unresolved. The CDR3 has 13 residues. Trimming pared 5 bases from V and 7 bases from J, leaving 14 bases between. Germline loops: CDR1 SGHAT, CDR2 FQNNGV. This CDR3 reads CASSQVREGGYTF. Written as DNA, the CDR3 is TGTGCCAGCAGCCAGGTCCGGGAGGGTGGCTACACCTTC.

This chain connects TRBV28 to TRBJ2-5, with 9 bases identical to TRBD2. CDR3 length equals 17 residues. V trimming: 3 bases; J trimming: 2 bases; junction bases outside the gene matches: 10. The germline V gene has CDR1 MDHEN and CDR2 SYDVKM. The CDR3 DNA sequence: TGTGCCAGCAGTTTGTTTACAGCGGGGGGAAGTCAAGAGACCCAGTACTTC. It codes for CASSLFTAGGSQETQYF.

This chain uses TRBV24-1 with TRBJ2-1; D is ambiguous. Trimming removed 7 bases from V and 8 bases from J, with 8 bases in between. The V gene's germline CDR1 is KGHDR and CDR2 SFDVKD. This CDR3 is built from 11 residues. The CDR3, as DNA: TGTGCCACCAGCTCGGCGTATGAGCAGTTCTTC. Amino acids: CATSSAYEQFF.

The genes are TRBV3-1 (or the pseudogene TRBV3-2) and TRBJ2-7, with 7 bases that match TRBD2. Germline V gene data show CDR1 as LGHDT and CDR2 as YNNKEL (reference sequence). The CDR3 is made up of 14 amino acids. J was trimmed by 9 bases and V by 0 bases; bases with no gene match: 8. The CDR3, as DNA: TGTGCCAGCAGCCAAGATACTAGCGTACGGGGGCAGTACTTC. As protein: CASSQDTSVRGQYF.

The genes are TRBV28 and TRBJ1-6; maybe TRBD1 (6 bases). Per germline, CDR1 MDHEN and CDR2 SYDVKM. Between the trimmed V and J ends, which lost 3 bases and 6 bases, there was a span of 21 bases. The CDR3 is 18 residues long. CDR3 sequence: CASSFVGGNSGGNSPLHF. CDR3 nucleotide sequence: TGTGCCAGCAGTTTTGTTGGGGGCAACTCGGGAGGTAATTCACCCCTCCACTTT.